The next 23 T cell receptor beta chains were all read from a single sample in a study of CXCR3-negative and CXCR3-positive naive CD8 T cells. Libraries were UMI-labeled 5' RACE TRB cDNA. TCRdb reanalyzed the 5' RACE reads, giving one entry per CDR3 protein sequence and no DNA. This repertoire includes some 130,000 distinct CDR3 sequences. The sequenced sample consisted of naive CXCR3- CD8+ T cells from blood. This sample's subset: CD45RO-CCR7+CD27+CD95- naive CD8+ T cells lacking CXCR3 (TNR3-). These receptors were taken from a human donor in good health. Some clones in this sample may be carry-over from other donors' samples.

The chain employs TRBV28 and TRBJ2-5; the D call of TRBD1 rests on TCRdb alone, since no DNA is present to check it. Germline-derived CDR1 and CDR2 are MDHEN and SYDVKM. This CDR3 has 13 amino acids. The CDR3 loop is CAAGAGVQETQYF.

This sequence joins TRBV12-3 or TRBV12-4 and TRBJ2-2; the D call from TCRdb, TRBD2, cannot be confirmed without DNA. CDR3 length equals 15 residues. The CDR3 protein is CASNTGTMNTGELFF.

The chain couples TRBV6-5 to TRBJ2-1; TCRdb selects TRBD2, and the lack of DNA leaves this call unchecked. Germline V gene sequence: CDR1 MNHEY, CDR2 SVGAGI. CDR3 length: 12 residues. CDR3: CASTYGGDEQFF.

The V gene is TRBV5-1, the J gene TRBJ1-2. The CDR3 loop spans 12 amino acids. CDR1 is SGHRS and CDR2 is YFSETQ in the germline V gene. CDR3 loop: CASSLSSYGYTF.

This chain links TRBV4-1 with TRBJ2-7. The CDR3 spans 14 residues. In germline, CDR1 is MGHRA, CDR2 YSYEKL. The CDR3 spells CASSLPRTAYEQYF.

The gene calls are TRBV28 and TRBJ2-7; TCRdb indicates TRBD2, and absent DNA this call remains unverified. Germline V lookup: CDR1 MDHEN, CDR2 SYDVKM. This CDR3 has 12 residues. CDR3 sequence: CASSLMGGGQYF.

This rearrangement joins TRBV28 to TRBJ2-2; the D call from TCRdb, TRBD1, cannot be confirmed without DNA. Germline-derived CDR1 and CDR2 are MDHEN and SYDVKM. The CDR3 runs to 16 residues. The CDR3 region is CASSLSVETGTGELFF. Looking up the rest from reference TRBV28 and TRBJ2-2 gives the full variable domain: DVKVTQSSRYLVKRTGEKVFLECVQDMDHENMFWYRQDPGLGLRLIYFSYDVKMKEKGDIPEGYSVSREKKERFSLILESASTNQTSMYLCASSLSVETGTGELFFGEGSRLTVL.

The genes are TRBV5-5 and TRBJ2-7; without DNA, the TCRdb call of TRBD2 cannot be checked. The CDR3 contains 15 residues. CDR1 is SGHKS, CDR2 YYEKEE, per germline (reference sequence). CDR3 in amino acids: CASSLELSGTYEQYF. Filled out from reference TRBV5-5 and TRBJ2-7, the complete variable domain reads DAGVTQSPTHLIKTRGQQVTLRCSPISGHKSVSWYQQVLGQGPQFIFQYYEKEERGRGNFPDRFSARQFPNYSSELNVNALLLGDSALYLCASSLELSGTYEQYFGPGTRLTVT.

The chain carries TRBV7-9 and TRBJ1-4. This CDR3 comprises 13 residues. Germline loops: CDR1 SEHNR, CDR2 FQNEAQ (reference sequence). The CDR3 reads CASEDATNEKLFF.

The V call is TRBV7-9, the J call TRBJ2-2; the D call from TCRdb, TRBD1, cannot be confirmed without DNA. The CDR3 loop spans 16 amino acids. Per germline, CDR1 SEHNR and CDR2 FQNEAQ (reference sequence). Here the CDR3 reads CASSLPRQGNTGELFF.

The chain recombines TRBV7-8 with TRBJ1-3. This CDR3 region has 16 residues. CDR1 and CDR2 (germline): SGHVS, FQNEAQ. CDR3 protein: CASSLLSDTVGNTIYF.

V is TRBV10-3 and J is TRBJ2-3. Germline V gene data show CDR1 as ENHRY and CDR2 as SYGVKD. The CDR3 runs to 13 residues. The CDR3 here is CAIRDPSTDTQYF.

The rearrangement links TRBV7-8 to TRBJ2-3; TCRdb's D gene call, TRBD2, goes unchecked for lack of DNA. The germline gives CDR1 SGHVS, CDR2 FQNEAQ. CDR3 length: 19 residues. The CDR3 reads CASSSTPTKAGGPTDTQYF.

This chain connects TRBV7-9 to TRBJ2-3; the D call from TCRdb, TRBD1, cannot be confirmed without DNA. CDR3 size: 19 residues. Germline CDR1 reads SEHNR; CDR2 reads FQNEAQ (reference sequence). The CDR3 region is CASSLGQGEVFGTTDTQYF.

This chain uses TRBV29-1 with TRBJ2-3; absent DNA, TCRdb's TRBD2 call cannot be checked. The CDR3 sequence is 15 residues long. The germline V gene has CDR1 SQVTM and CDR2 ANQGSEA. CDR3 amino acids: CSVQLAGEETDTQYF.

The rearrangement links TRBV4-3 to TRBJ2-1. The CDR3 loop spans 15 amino acids. CDR1 and CDR2 from the germline V gene are LGHNA and YSLEER. The CDR3 reads CASSPDRGSYNEQFF.

The chain recombines TRBV4-1 with TRBJ1-2. The V gene's germline CDR1 is MGHRA and CDR2 YSYEKL. The CDR3 has 13 residues. The CDR3 sequence is CASVGFGLSGYTF.

CDR3 in amino acids: CASSLRLAGGFNEQFF. The chain is built from TRBV5-1 and TRBJ2-1; with no DNA, the TCRdb D assignment of TRBD2 cannot be verified. This CDR3 region has 16 residues. Germline assignment: CDR1 SGHRS and CDR2 YFSETQ.

The chain uses TRBV12-3 or TRBV12-4 and TRBJ1-6; TCRdb indicates TRBD1, and absent DNA this call remains unverified. The CDR3 has 13 amino acids. This chain's CDR3 is CASSLGTGKVSHF.

This rearrangement joins TRBV6-1 to TRBJ1-1; with no DNA, the TCRdb D assignment of TRBD1 cannot be verified. CDR3 length: 14 residues. The germline V gene has CDR1 MNHNS and CDR2 SASEGT. CDR3 in amino acids: CASRDIQGAREAFF.

The V gene is TRBV6-2 or TRBV6-3, the J gene TRBJ2-3; no DNA is available, so the TRBD2 call from TCRdb remains unchecked. The CDR3 sequence is 14 residues long. Germline-derived CDR1 and CDR2 are MNHEY and SVGEGT. The CDR3 loop is CASRRLAEADTQYF.

The J gene is TRBJ2-7, the V gene TRBV28; TCRdb designates TRBD2, a call that cannot be tested without DNA. The CDR3 consists of 16 residues. Per germline, CDR1 MDHEN and CDR2 SYDVKM. The CDR3 sequence: CASSLLWTSGAYEQYF.

This sequence joins TRBV2 and TRBJ2-1; TCRdb's assignment of TRBD1 cannot be checked, as there is no DNA. The CDR3 spans 14 residues. Per the germline V gene, CDR1 is SNHLY and CDR2 is FYNNEI. CDR3: CASSEWAGSYEQFF.